The rows below give T cell receptor beta chains drawn from one sample of a study of blood T cell repertoires in COVID-19. Assay: immunoSEQ multiplex PCR; the TCRdb copy retains only in-frame clones and omits some. Here the sample spans roughly 300,000 clones, more than 70% being singletons. Sequencing input: peripheral blood. These receptors all come from a woman aged 45 to 65 with acute or convalescent COVID-19. The CDR3 runs from the conserved cysteine through the conserved F or W. The D gene is left open where the match is weak. Size is stated for part of the rows, as once, few or many counts, or as a class when the clone is expanded.

j_call: TRBJ1-1
clone_size: .
d_call: .
v_call: TRBV19
cdr3_aa: CASSIGQEANTEAFF
cdr3_nt: TGTGCCAGTAGTATAGGACAGGAAGCTAACACTGAAGCTTTCTTT

j_call: TRBJ1-5
clone_size: .
d_call: .
v_call: TRBV6-5
cdr3_aa: CASSIGGASGQPQHF
cdr3_nt: TGTGCCAGCAGCATAGGGGGGGCGTCGGGACAGCCCCAGCATTTT

j_call: TRBJ1-1
clone_size: .
d_call: .
v_call: TRBV5-1
cdr3_aa: CASSLDLEAEAFF
cdr3_nt: TGCGCCAGCAGCTTAGACCTGGAGGCTGAAGCTTTCTTT

j_call: TRBJ1-5
clone_size: .
d_call: .
v_call: TRBV12-3/TRBV12-4
cdr3_aa: CASSLTGRQPQHF
cdr3_nt: TGTGCCAGCAGTTTAACAGGGAGACAGCCCCAGCATTTT

j_call: TRBJ2-6
clone_size: .
d_call: TRBD1
v_call: TRBV5-1
cdr3_aa: CASSLTGGRAGANVLTF
cdr3_nt: TGCGCCAGCAGCTTGACAGGGGGACGCGCTGGGGCCAACGTCCTGACTTTC

j_call: TRBJ1-2
clone_size: .
d_call: .
v_call: TRBV10-3
cdr3_aa: CATRFVAGYTF
cdr3_nt: TGTGCCACCCGATTCGTAGCGGGCTACACCTTC

j_call: TRBJ1-2
clone_size: .
d_call: TRBD1
v_call: TRBV9
cdr3_aa: CASSRHRDSYGYTF
cdr3_nt: TGTGCCAGCAGCCGCCACCGGGACAGCTATGGCTACACCTTC

j_call: TRBJ2-5
clone_size: .
d_call: .
v_call: TRBV7-8
cdr3_aa: CASSLGQTGWETQYF
cdr3_nt: TGTGCCAGCAGCTTAGGCCAGACAGGTTGGGAGACCCAGTACTTC

j_call: TRBJ1-2
clone_size: .
d_call: TRBD1
v_call: TRBV24-1
cdr3_aa: CATSPGGDYGYTF
cdr3_nt: TGTGCCACCAGTCCAGGGGGCGACTATGGCTACACCTTC

j_call: TRBJ1-5
clone_size: .
d_call: .
v_call: TRBV9
cdr3_aa: CASSTGSNQPQHF
cdr3_nt: TGTGCCAGCAGCACAGGGAGCAATCAGCCCCAGCATTTT

j_call: TRBJ2-4
clone_size: .
d_call: .
v_call: TRBV29-1
cdr3_aa: CSVVTELNIQYF
cdr3_nt: TGCAGCGTTGTAACAGAGCTAAACATTCAGTACTTC

j_call: TRBJ1-1
clone_size: once
d_call: TRBD1
v_call: TRBV18
cdr3_aa: CASSPRTAGGRNTEAFF
cdr3_nt: TGTGCCAGCTCACCGAGAACGGCAGGGGGCAGGAACACTGAAGCTTTCTTT

j_call: TRBJ1-6
clone_size: .
d_call: .
v_call: TRBV10-2
cdr3_aa: CASRRDINSPLHF
cdr3_nt: TGCGCCTCCAGAAGGGACATTAATTCACCCCTCCACTTT

j_call: TRBJ1-1
clone_size: .
d_call: .
v_call: TRBV6-6
cdr3_aa: CASSPKATGEAFF
cdr3_nt: TGTGCCAGCAGCCCAAAAGCGACAGGTGAAGCTTTCTTT

j_call: TRBJ2-2
clone_size: few
d_call: TRBD2
v_call: TRBV15
cdr3_aa: CATSEREGDYTGELFF
cdr3_nt: TGTGCCACCAGCGAGCGGGAGGGCGATTACACCGGGGAGCTGTTTTTT

j_call: TRBJ1-1
clone_size: .
d_call: .
v_call: TRBV9
cdr3_aa: CASRSFMNTEAFF
cdr3_nt: TGTGCCAGCAGGTCTTTTATGAACACTGAAGCTTTCTTT

j_call: TRBJ2-2
clone_size: .
d_call: .
v_call: TRBV7-2
cdr3_aa: CASSFASGNTGELFF
cdr3_nt: TGTGCCAGCAGCTTTGCCTCGGGAAACACCGGGGAGCTGTTTTTT

j_call: TRBJ1-2
clone_size: .
d_call: .
v_call: TRBV7-9
cdr3_aa: CASSLGDSYGYTF
cdr3_nt: TGTGCCAGCAGCTTAGGTGACAGTTATGGCTACACCTTC

j_call: TRBJ1-6
clone_size: few
d_call: .
v_call: TRBV12-3/TRBV12-4
cdr3_aa: CASRSDSDALHF
cdr3_nt: TGTGCCAGCAGATCCGACAGTGATGCCCTCCACTTT

j_call: TRBJ1-1
clone_size: many
d_call: .
v_call: TRBV30
cdr3_aa: CAWRGHKVLEAFF
cdr3_nt: TGTGCCTGGAGAGGACACAAGGTCCTTGAAGCTTTCTTT

j_call: TRBJ1-1
clone_size: once
d_call: .
v_call: TRBV6-5
cdr3_aa: CASSYGGFGTEAFF
cdr3_nt: TGTGCCAGCAGTTACGGGGGGTTTGGCACTGAAGCTTTCTTT

j_call: TRBJ2-1
clone_size: .
d_call: .
v_call: TRBV20-1
cdr3_aa: CSARRGGEQFF
cdr3_nt: TGCAGTGCTAGGAGGGGAGGTGAGCAGTTCTTC

j_call: TRBJ2-3
clone_size: .
d_call: .
v_call: TRBV5-1
cdr3_aa: CASSPRDFRRTDTQYF
cdr3_nt: TGCGCCAGCAGCCCCCGGGACTTCCGACGCACAGATACGCAGTATTTT

j_call: TRBJ1-2
clone_size: .
d_call: .
v_call: TRBV6-2/TRBV6-3
cdr3_aa: CASSYRGFNYGYTF
cdr3_nt: TGTGCCAGCAGTTACCGGGGATTTAACTATGGCTACACCTTC